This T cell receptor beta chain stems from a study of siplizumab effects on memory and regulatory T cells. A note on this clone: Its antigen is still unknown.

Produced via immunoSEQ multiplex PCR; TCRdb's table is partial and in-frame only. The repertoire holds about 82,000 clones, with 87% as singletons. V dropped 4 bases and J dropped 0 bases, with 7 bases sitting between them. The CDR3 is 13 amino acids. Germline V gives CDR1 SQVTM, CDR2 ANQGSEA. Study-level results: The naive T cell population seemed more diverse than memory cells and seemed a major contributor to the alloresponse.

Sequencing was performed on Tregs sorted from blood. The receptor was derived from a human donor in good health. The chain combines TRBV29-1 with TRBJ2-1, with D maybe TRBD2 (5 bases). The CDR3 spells CSVGESSYNEQFF. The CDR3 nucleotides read TGCAGCGTTGGGGAGAGCTCCTACAATGAGCAGTTCTTC.